The T cell receptor (beta chain) under discussion was sequenced for a study of kidney transplant recipient with SARS-CoV-2 infection. This clonotype was counted between two and nine times. TCRdb used MiXCR to reprocess the reads, holding one entry per CDR3 protein. The sample yields 200,000 to 300,000 distinct CDR3 sequences, 25% to 30% seen once. Germline V gene lookup returns CDR1 SGHRS and CDR2 YFSETQ. The CDR3 is 16 amino acids. Trimming left V 0 bases short and J 3 bases short, with 12 bases between. Sequencing used a blood sample, obtained at baseline and on day 111 from a kidney transplant recipient. The genes are TRBV5-1 and TRBJ2-2, with a weak D call TRBD2 (5 bases). The receptor was isolated from a young adult male patient who had COVID-19 and was a kidney transplant recipient. Among the T cells, some may be from the graft donor. DNA of the CDR3: TGCGCCAGCAGCTTGGACCCTAGCTATGACACCGGGGAGCTGTTTTTT. Its translation is CASSLDPSYDTGELFF.